The next 19 T cell receptor beta chains were all read from a single sample in a study of shared clonotypes between healthy human individuals. Here immunoSEQ multiplex PCR was the method, and the copy in TCRdb shows in-frame clones only, minus some. The sample carries about 680,000 clones, 72% recorded once. What was sequenced was memory CD4+ T cells sorted from blood. Subset of the sample: CD45RA-negative fraction. The receptors stem from a woman aged 25 to 45 in good health.

This clone was found a few times. The same CDR3 can be traced to other DNA sequences in this sample. The chain couples TRBV28 to TRBJ1-2, with D maybe TRBD1 (6 bases). The germline V and J ends were trimmed by 8 bases and 0 bases, with 10 bases remaining between them. The CDR3 has 13 amino acids. Germline values: CDR1 MDHEN, CDR2 SYDVKM. DNA of the CDR3: TGTGCCAGCCACAGGACAGCTAACTATGGCTACACCTTC. This sequence encodes CASHRTANYGYTF.

The sample holds a few counts of this clone. The chain has TRBV27 and TRBJ2-1; a possible D gene is TRBD2 (5 bases). CDR1 is MNHEY, CDR2 SMNVEV, per germline (reference sequence). The CDR3 length is 12 residues. Deletions cut 5 bases from V and 10 bases from J, with 12 bases between. The CDR3 DNA sequence: TGTGCCAGCAGTACCGAGGGTTGGGAGCAGTTCTTC. Its translation is CASSTEGWEQFF.

This chain uses TRBV10-1 with TRBJ1-2; D remains ambiguous. Germline CDR1 WNHNN, CDR2 SYGVQD (reference sequence). V lost 5 bases and J lost 8, with 15 bases in between. CDR3 length: 13 residues. CDR3 sequence (DNA): TGCGCCAGCAGTTCGAGCAGTCTGGGGGGCTACACCTTC. This gives the protein CASSSSSLGGYTF.

The chain is built from TRBV5-4 and TRBJ2-7, with a possible D match to TRBD2 (6 bases). The germline CDR1 and CDR2 sequences are SGHNT and YYREEE (reference sequence). CDR3 size: 12 residues. V lost 3 bases to trimming and J lost 7 bases, with 11 bases between them. CDR3 loop: CASSSPGREQYF. CDR3 DNA: TGTGCCAGCAGCTCACCAGGGAGGGAGCAGTACTTC.

This chain links TRBV28 with TRBJ1-6; D call uncertain. The CDR3 has 12 residues. Trimming cost V 3 bases and J 14 bases, with 11 bases left between them. Germline CDR1 and CDR2: MDHEN and SYDVKM. This chain's CDR3 is CASSFRALSLHF. CDR3 DNA sequence: TGTGCCAGCAGTTTCCGAGCGTTGTCCCTCCACTTT.

A word on this clone: Different DNA sequences within this sample yield the same CDR3. V usage is TRBV18 and J usage is TRBJ2-7; 8 bases are shared with TRBD1. Germline CDR1 KGHSH, CDR2 LQKENI. The CDR3 runs 14 residues. With 2 bases clipped from V and 3 bases from J, the junction kept 3 bases outside the gene matches. The DNA for the CDR3 is TGTGCCAGCTCACCAGGGGACAGGATCTACGAGCAGTACTTC. This gives the protein CASSPGDRIYEQYF. The full variable domain, rest sourced from reference TRBV18 and TRBJ2-7, is NAGVMQNPRHLVRRRGQEARLRCSPMKGHSHVYWYRQLPEEGLKFMVYLQKENIIDESGMPKERFSAEFPKEGPSILRIQQVVRGDSAAYFCASSPGDRIYEQYFGPGTRLTVT.

For this clone: One end of the junction varies from germline; a read error may be responsible. This chain uses TRBV25-1 with TRBJ2-7; a possible D gene is TRBD2 (5 bases). CDR1 is MGHDK and CDR2 is SYGVNS in the germline V gene. The CDR3 has 14 residues. CDR3 in DNA: TGTGCCAGCAGTGAACCTGGAGGCATCTACCAGCAGTACTTC. Protein: CASSEPGGIYQQYF.

The CDR3 DNA follows: TGTGCCAGCAGCCCGGGACAGGGAAGGAACACTGAAGCTTTCTTT. Residues: CASSPGQGRNTEAFF. This sequence joins TRBV7-9 and TRBJ1-1; 9 nucleotides agree with TRBD1. Germline CDR1 is SEHNR and CDR2 is FQNEAQ (reference sequence). This CDR3 is built from 15 residues. V lost 5 bases to trimming and J lost 1 base; unmatched junction nucleotides: 5.

CDR3 protein: CASSPQNRGRGYEQYF. CDR3 DNA: TGTGCCAGTAGTCCTCAAAACAGGGGGCGCGGGTACGAGCAGTACTTC. This chain links TRBV19 with TRBJ2-7; 9 positions agree with TRBD1. The CDR3 is 16 residues long. The J segment lost 4 bases and the V segment lost 5 bases, leaving 12 bases of the junction unmatched. Germline values: CDR1 LNHDA, CDR2 SQIVND (reference sequence). The full variable domain, its missing parts supplied by reference TRBV19 and TRBJ2-7, is DGGITQSPKYLFRKEGQNVTLSCEQNLNHDAMYWYRQDPGQGLRLIYYSQIVNDFQKGDIAEGYSVSREKKESFPLTVTSAQKNPTAFYLCASSPQNRGRGYEQYFGPGTRLTVT.

This chain uses TRBV11-2 with TRBJ2-7; D gene uncertain. Germline V lookup: CDR1 SGHAT, CDR2 FQNNGV. CDR3 size: 14 residues. V lost 3 bases, J lost 2 bases, and 11 bases lay in between. This chain's CDR3 is CASSFTPTAYEQYF. CDR3 coding DNA: TGTGCCAGCAGCTTCACCCCAACGGCCTACGAGCAGTACTTC.

The chain recombines TRBV6-6 with TRBJ2-5; 8 nucleotides match TRBD1. The germline V gene has CDR1 MNHNY and CDR2 SVGAGI (reference sequence). V was pared by 2 bases and J by 6 bases, with 8 bases of the junction left unmatched. This CDR3 contains 15 residues. The CDR3: CASSYAGQGTKTQYF. The CDR3 DNA sequence: TGTGCCAGCAGTTACGCTGGACAGGGAACGAAGACCCAGTACTTC.

The V and J genes are TRBV5-1 and TRBJ2-7, with D possibly matching TRBD2 (5 bases). The CDR3 covers 15 residues. The germline V gene encodes CDR1 SGHRS and CDR2 YFSETQ. The germline V and J ends were trimmed by 10 bases and 3 bases, with 23 bases remaining between them. CDR3 protein: CAGRVPTIQIYEQYF. The DNA for the CDR3 is TGCGCCGGGCGGGTCCCGACTATACAGATCTACGAGCAGTACTTC.

This clone was found a few times. This rearrangement joins TRBV2 to TRBJ1-2, with D possibly TRBD1 on 6 matching bases. The length of the CDR3 is 13 residues. With 6 bases removed from V and 7 bases from J, the gap between germline ends came to 15 bases. CDR1 and CDR2 (germline): SNHLY, FYNNEI. Written as DNA, the CDR3 is TGTGCCAGCAGCGAACAGGGCGGAGGTGGCTACACCTTC. Its protein is CASSEQGGGGYTF.

The sample holds a few counts of this clone. J is TRBJ1-2 and V is TRBV7-9, with a possible D match to TRBD1 (6 bases). Per germline, CDR1 SEHNR and CDR2 FQNEAQ (reference sequence). The CDR3 runs 15 residues. The ends were cut back, 5 bases at V and 2 bases at J, with 15 bases in the middle. This chain's CDR3 is CASSHTTQGNYGYTF. The DNA of the CDR3 is TGTGCCAGCAGCCATACAACACAGGGAAACTATGGCTACACCTTC.

This sequence joins TRBV5-4 and TRBJ2-3; D is tentatively TRBD1 or TRBD2 (5 bases each). V lost 6 bases and J lost 0, with 14 bases in between. CDR1 is SGHNT and CDR2 is YYREEE in the germline V gene (reference sequence). CDR3 size: 15 residues. The CDR3 protein is CASTLGVISTDTQYF. The CDR3 DNA follows: TGTGCCAGCACCCTGGGGGTAATTAGCACAGATACGCAGTATTTT.

The gene calls are TRBV5-4 and TRBJ2-5, with a tentative D call TRBD1 (5 bases). The CDR3 runs to 13 residues. Trimming cost V 6 bases and J 1 base, with 10 bases left between them. From germline, CDR1 is SGHNT and CDR2 YYREEE (reference sequence). The CDR3 reads CASTNQGQETQYF. The CDR3 DNA is TGTGCCAGCACCAACCAGGGCCAAGAGACCCAGTACTTC.

The J gene is TRBJ1-1, the V gene TRBV2; D not resolved. This CDR3 spans 15 amino acids. Germline V gene lookup returns CDR1 SNHLY and CDR2 FYNNEI. Trimming pared 8 bases from V and 4 bases from J, leaving 20 bases between. The CDR3 DNA follows: TGTGCCAGCTCCTTTAGGCAAGGCGGAGGCACTGAAGCTTTCTTT. Amino acid sequence: CASSFRQGGGTEAFF.

The rearrangement uses TRBV28 and TRBJ2-7; TRBD1 might be the D (6 bases). Deletions cut 6 bases from V and 5 bases from J, with 14 bases between. The CDR3 is 13 residues long. Per germline, CDR1 MDHEN and CDR2 SYDVKM. The CDR3 DNA is TGTGCCAGCAGCCCAGACAGGCTCGACGAGCAGTACTTC. Translation gives CASSPDRLDEQYF.

This rearrangement joins TRBV18 to TRBJ2-1; D ambiguous. With 0 bases removed from V and 4 bases from J, the gap between germline ends came to 10 bases. This CDR3 is built from 15 residues. Germline assignment: CDR1 KGHSH and CDR2 LQKENI. The CDR3 reads CASSPPGDIYNEQFF. DNA for the CDR3: TGTGCCAGCTCACCACCGGGTGACATTTACAATGAGCAGTTCTTC.